What follows are 18 T cell receptor beta chains derived from one specimen sequenced in a study of T cell responses to AZD1222 COVID-19 vaccine. Repertoires were generated with immunoSEQ multiplex PCR, while TCRdb's copy carries only in-frame clones and drops some. Among more than 55,000 clones, nearly 90% were seen once, and the ten largest hold 6% to 7.5%. Sequencing was performed on peripheral blood, taken 28 days after the second AZD1222 dose. The source of these receptors is an adult who received the AZD1222 COVID-19 vaccine.

This rearrangement joins TRBV6-5 to TRBJ1-1; 11 positions agree with TRBD1. CDR3 length: 15 amino acids. Germline CDR1 MNHEY, CDR2 SVGAGI. Losses at the gene ends were 2 bases for V and 3 bases for J; bases not matched to a gene: 2. This CDR3 is CASSYGGQGDTEAFF. DNA of the CDR3: TGTGCCAGCAGTTACGGGGGACAGGGGGACACTGAAGCTTTCTTT.

The chain carries TRBV5-1 and TRBJ2-7; no definite D call. Germline CDR1 SGHRS, CDR2 YFSETQ. V lost 1 base, J lost 3 bases, and 11 bases lay in between. The CDR3 length is 14 residues. DNA for the CDR3: TGCGCCAGCAGCTTGTCCGGTAGGGACTACGAGCAGTACTTC. It is translated as CASSLSGRDYEQYF.

This chain connects TRBV6-5 to TRBJ1-5; D is possibly TRBD1 (5 bases). This CDR3 comprises 13 residues. CDR1 and CDR2 from the germline V gene are MNHEY and SVGAGI. V was shortened by 8 bases and J by 2 bases, with 10 bases between the two germline ends. The DNA of the CDR3 is TGTGCCAGCCTGGGGGACGGCAATCAGCCCCAGCATTTT. Translated: CASLGDGNQPQHF.

A single count supports this clone. The chain recombines TRBV5-8 with TRBJ1-4, with TRBD1 identical over 9 bases. V was pared by 2 bases and J by 10 bases, with 6 bases of the junction left unmatched. CDR1 SGHTS and CDR2 YDEGEE come from the germline V gene. The CDR3 is 14 amino acids. The CDR3 DNA is TGTGCCAGCAGCTTCCTACAGGGGGCGGGAAAACTGTTTTTT. This translates into CASSFLQGAGKLFF.

This chain uses TRBV10-1 with TRBJ2-1, with 11 bases that match TRBD2. CDR3 length: 17 amino acids. Trimming took 0 bases from V and 8 from J; bases not matched to a gene: 9. Germline loops: CDR1 WNHNN, CDR2 SYGVQD (reference sequence). CDR3 sequence: CASSESVGTSGQDEQFF. The DNA for the CDR3 is TGCGCCAGCAGTGAGTCGGTAGGGACTAGCGGCCAGGATGAGCAGTTCTTC.

This chain connects TRBV3-1 (or the pseudogene TRBV3-2) to TRBJ2-7, with D hard to call. V gave up 0 bases and J gave up 6 bases, with 12 bases separating them. The germline V gene encodes CDR1 LGHDT and CDR2 YNNKEL (reference sequence). The CDR3 is made up of 14 amino acids. The CDR3, as DNA: TGTGCCAGCAGCCAAGATCTAATTTCGGGCGAGCAGTACTTC. It codes for CASSQDLISGEQYF.

J is TRBJ1-1 and V is TRBV10-1, with D perhaps TRBD1 (6 bases). The CDR3 loop spans 15 amino acids. The V and J ends lost 3 bases and 1 base respectively, with 12 bases between them. In germline, CDR1 is WNHNN, CDR2 SYGVQD (reference sequence). The DNA of the CDR3 is TGCGCCAGCAGTGATCGGGGGGCGGCGAACACTGAAGCTTTCTTT. Translated: CASSDRGAANTEAFF.

CDR3 in DNA: TGCGCCAGCAGGAAGCGGGGGGACACAGATACGCAGTATTTT. This gives the protein CASRKRGDTDTQYF. The V call is TRBV5-1, the J call TRBJ2-3, with TRBD2 matching 9 bases. CDR3 length equals 14 residues. The germline CDR1 and CDR2 sequences are SGHRS and YFSETQ. With 5 bases clipped from V and 2 bases from J, the junction kept 3 bases outside the gene matches.

The chain is built from TRBV11-2 and TRBJ2-7; 12 bases fit TRBD1. V lost 1 base to trimming and J lost 5 bases; unmatched junction nucleotides: 3. The CDR3 contains 15 residues. Germline assignment: CDR1 SGHAT and CDR2 FQNNGV. The CDR3 coding sequence is TGTGCCAGCAGCTTAGGCCGGGACAGGGGGCACGAGCAGTACTTC. The encoded protein is CASSLGRDRGHEQYF.

V is TRBV11-2 and J is TRBJ1-4; D not certain. CDR1 is SGHAT, CDR2 FQNNGV, per germline. Trimming removed 4 bases at V and 8 bases at J, with 11 bases between. The CDR3 contains 13 residues. Here the CDR3 DNA reads TGTGCCAGCAGCTCTAGTATGGAGGAAAAACTGTTTTTT. Protein: CASSSSMEEKLFF.

The chain has TRBV18 and TRBJ2-7, with TRBD2 identical over 10 bases. With 3 bases clipped from V and 3 bases from J, the junction kept 5 bases outside the gene matches. Germline loops: CDR1 KGHSH, CDR2 LQKENI. There are 15 residues in the CDR3. The CDR3 region is CASSPGTSANYEQYF. The CDR3, as DNA: TGTGCCAGCTCACCCGGGACTAGCGCCAACTACGAGCAGTACTTC.

V is TRBV12-5 and J is TRBJ2-7, with D possibly called TRBD1 or TRBD2 (6 bases each). Per germline, CDR1 LGHNT and CDR2 FRNRAP. CDR3 length equals 14 residues. V was trimmed by 6 bases and J by 6 bases, leaving 18 bases between them. CDR3 sequence reads: CASGVPGAQVEQYF. The CDR3 coding sequence is TGTGCTAGTGGAGTCCCGGGGGCGCAAGTCGAGCAGTACTTC.

The V and J genes are TRBV3-1 (or the pseudogene TRBV3-2) and TRBJ1-3; D gene unclear. From germline, CDR1 is LGHDT and CDR2 YNNKEL (reference sequence). The CDR3 consists of 15 residues. The germline V and J ends were trimmed by 0 bases and 4 bases, with 10 bases remaining between them. The CDR3 protein is CASSQEGSGGNTIYF. The CDR3 DNA reads as TGTGCCAGCAGCCAAGAAGGGAGCGGAGGAAACACCATATATTTT.

This chain links TRBV28 with TRBJ1-2, with a tentative D call TRBD1 (5 bases). CDR3 size: 15 residues. The germline gives CDR1 MDHEN, CDR2 SYDVKM. V lost 10 bases and J lost 6, with 24 bases in between. CDR3 loop: CAIPREGITGHGYTF. DNA of the CDR3: TGTGCCATCCCGAGGGAAGGAATAACAGGTCATGGCTACACCTTC.

This chain connects TRBV28 to TRBJ1-5; 10 bases are a match to TRBD1. CDR3 length: 14 amino acids. The J segment lost 7 bases and the V segment lost 6 bases, leaving 6 bases of the junction unmatched. Germline assignment: CDR1 MDHEN and CDR2 SYDVKM. The CDR3 here is CASRRQGAGQPQHF. The CDR3 coding sequence is TGTGCCAGCAGAAGACAGGGGGCAGGGCAGCCCCAGCATTTT.

This clone was observed a single time. CDR3: CASSEETLTYTF. In nucleotides, the CDR3 is TGTGCCAGCAGTGAAGAGACCCTAACCTACACCTTC. J is TRBJ1-2 and V is TRBV25-1; D gene uncertain. V dropped 2 bases and J dropped 10 bases, with 11 bases sitting between them. Germline V gene data show CDR1 as MGHDK and CDR2 as SYGVNS. The CDR3 is 12 residues long.

The chain combines TRBV6-6 with TRBJ2-7; the D is unclear. In germline, CDR1 is MNHNY, CDR2 SVGAGI (reference sequence). V lost 4 bases to trimming and J lost 1 base, with 5 bases between them. CDR3 size: 12 residues. The CDR3 reads CASSSQSYEQYF. The CDR3 DNA sequence: TGTGCCAGCAGTTCCCAGTCCTACGAGCAGTACTTC.

The DNA of the CDR3 is TGCGCCAGCAGCCAAGCGGGGGGATTCTCCTACGAGCAGTACTTC. Residues: CASSQAGGFSYEQYF. The chain is built from TRBV4-1 and TRBJ2-7, with TRBD2 identical over 7 bases. V trimming: 1 base; J trimming: 0 bases; junction bases outside the gene matches: 3. The CDR3 is 15 residues long. Germline V CDR1 and CDR2: MGHRA, YSYEKL.